A selection of T cell receptor beta chains follows, all from one sample in a study of blood T cells in healthy people across ages. TCRdb reprocessed the 5' RACE reads via MiXCR and lists one record per CDR3 protein. The sample holds some 1.4 million distinct CDR3 sequences; 42% are singletons and the top ten take roughly 7.9%. The sequencing sample was made of blood. The receptor source for this set is a woman under 30 in good health. Both conserved end residues are part of each CDR3.

TRBV18	TRBJ1-4	CASSPQPQGNEKLFF
TRBV2	TRBJ2-1	CASSDGLAGYEQFF
TRBV11-2	TRBJ2-3	CASSLRVLARRTNTQYF
TRBV11-1	TRBJ1-1	CASSLGQWEAFF
TRBV6-1	TRBJ1-5	CASSEGVRGMSNQPQHF
TRBV6-6	TRBJ1-1	CASSYSHRDFSNTEAFF
TRBV7-9	TRBJ2-1	CASRPSVGETQFF
TRBV29-1	-	CSVEKTGAHSYNEQYF
TRBV20-1	TRBJ1-4	CSARDGSVTNEKLFF
TRBV10-3	TRBJ2-5	CAIRGTHQETQYF
TRBV7-2	TRBJ2-3	CASSRGLGDTQYF
TRBV28	TRBJ1-5	CASTLRGVNNQPQHF
TRBV20-1	TRBJ2-6	CSARGRQGSSGANVLTF
TRBV20-1	TRBJ2-1	CSARVTSGRADGEQFF
TRBV7-9	TRBJ2-3	CASSLDILAGDTSTDTQYF
TRBV7-2	TRBJ2-1	CASSPRLARSYNEQFF
TRBV9	TRBJ1-4	CASSASGRTNEKLFF
TRBV6-6	TRBJ1-5	CASSYPGQGGNQPQHF
TRBV4-1	TRBJ2-7	CASRETGHSYEQYF
TRBV4-2	TRBJ2-3	CASSQAGGGQGTDTQYF
TRBV10-2	TRBJ1-2	CASSEGKDPGGYTF
TRBV9	TRBJ2-1	CASSPQGRGFISDEQFF
TRBV7-9	TRBJ2-7	CASSNYVTSWTQNYNEQYF
TRBV15	TRBJ2-7	CATRRSTGASYEQYF
TRBV12-3/TRBV12-4	TRBJ1-5	CASSRTGGGNQPQHF
TRBV20-1	TRBJ2-1	CSARAGTQFF
TRBV24-1	TRBJ2-5	CATSGLVDQETQYF
TRBV27	TRBJ2-1	CASSKGAIPTAYNEQFF
TRBV6-1	TRBJ1-5	CASSGRSNQPQHF
TRBV5-1	TRBJ2-3	CASSLNMGADTQYF
TRBV6-5	TRBJ2-4	CASRNRGRTGPRGEEQYF
TRBV27	TRBJ2-3	CASSSGQGGDTQYF
TRBV10-2	TRBJ1-3	CASAQGISSGNTIYF
TRBV4-1	TRBJ2-7	CASSPRLAGSLLEQYF
TRBV6-2/TRBV6-3	TRBJ2-1	CASSSHRGGVGNEQFF
TRBV27	TRBJ2-1	CASSSKVVRLYNEQFF
TRBV5-1	TRBJ2-5	CASSPAGARDNEQYF